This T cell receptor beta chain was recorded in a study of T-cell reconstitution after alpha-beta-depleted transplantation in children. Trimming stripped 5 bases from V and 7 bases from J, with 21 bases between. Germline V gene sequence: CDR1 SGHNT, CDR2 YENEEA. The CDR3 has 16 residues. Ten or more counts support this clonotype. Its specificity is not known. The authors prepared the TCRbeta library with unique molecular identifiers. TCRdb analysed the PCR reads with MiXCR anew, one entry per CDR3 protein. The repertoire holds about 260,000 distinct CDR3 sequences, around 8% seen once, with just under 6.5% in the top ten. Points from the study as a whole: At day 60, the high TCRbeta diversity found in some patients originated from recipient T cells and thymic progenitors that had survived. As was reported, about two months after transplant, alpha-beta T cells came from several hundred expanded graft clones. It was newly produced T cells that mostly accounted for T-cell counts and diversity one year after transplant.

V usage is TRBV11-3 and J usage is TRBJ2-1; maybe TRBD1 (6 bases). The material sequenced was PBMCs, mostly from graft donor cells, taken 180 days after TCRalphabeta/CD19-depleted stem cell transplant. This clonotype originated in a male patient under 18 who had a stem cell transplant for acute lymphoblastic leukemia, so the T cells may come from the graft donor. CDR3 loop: CASSPRSYREQNEQFF. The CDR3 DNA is TGTGCCAGCAGCCCCCGGTCCTACAGGGAGCAGAATGAGCAGTTCTTC.